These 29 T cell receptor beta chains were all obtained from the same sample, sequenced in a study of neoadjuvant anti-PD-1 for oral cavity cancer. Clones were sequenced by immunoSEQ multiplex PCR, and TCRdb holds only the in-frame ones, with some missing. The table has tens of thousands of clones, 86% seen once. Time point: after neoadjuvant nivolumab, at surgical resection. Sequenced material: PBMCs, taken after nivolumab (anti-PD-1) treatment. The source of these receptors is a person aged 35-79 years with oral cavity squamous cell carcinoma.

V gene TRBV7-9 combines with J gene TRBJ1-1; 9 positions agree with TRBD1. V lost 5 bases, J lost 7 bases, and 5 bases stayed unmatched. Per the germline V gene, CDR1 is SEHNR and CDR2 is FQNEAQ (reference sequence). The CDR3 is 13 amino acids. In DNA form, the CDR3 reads TGTGCCAGCAGCCCCCAGGGACAGGGTGAAGCTTTCTTT. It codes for CASSPQGQGEAFF. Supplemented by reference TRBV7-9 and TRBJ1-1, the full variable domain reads DTGVSQNPRHKITKRGQNVTFRCDPISEHNRLYWYRQTLGQGPEFLTYFQNEAQLEKSRLLSDRFSAERPKGSFSTLEIQRTEQGDSAMYLCASSPQGQGEAFFGQGTRLTVV.

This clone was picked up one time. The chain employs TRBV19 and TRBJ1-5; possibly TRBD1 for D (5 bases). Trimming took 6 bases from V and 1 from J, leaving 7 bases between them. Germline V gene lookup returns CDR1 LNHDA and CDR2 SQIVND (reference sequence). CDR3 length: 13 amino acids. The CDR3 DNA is TGTGCCAGTAGCGGGGGGAGCAATCAGCCCCAGCATTTT. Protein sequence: CASSGGSNQPQHF.

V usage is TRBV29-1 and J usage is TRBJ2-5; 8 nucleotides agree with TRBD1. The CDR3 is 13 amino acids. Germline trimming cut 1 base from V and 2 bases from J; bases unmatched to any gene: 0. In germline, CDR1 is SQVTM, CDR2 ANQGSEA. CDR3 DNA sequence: TGCAGCGTTGAAGGGACAGGGCAAGAGACCCAGTACTTC. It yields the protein CSVEGTGQETQYF.

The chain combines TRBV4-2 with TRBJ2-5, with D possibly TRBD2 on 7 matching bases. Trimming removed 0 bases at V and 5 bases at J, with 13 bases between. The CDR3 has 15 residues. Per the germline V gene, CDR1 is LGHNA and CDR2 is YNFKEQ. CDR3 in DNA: TGTGCCAGCAGCCAAGATCGGGGAGGGGGGGAGACCCAGTACTTC. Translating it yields CASSQDRGGGETQYF.

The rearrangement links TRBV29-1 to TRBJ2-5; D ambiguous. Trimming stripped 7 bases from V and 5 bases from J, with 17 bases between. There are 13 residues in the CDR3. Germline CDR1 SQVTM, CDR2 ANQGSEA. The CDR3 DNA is TGCAGCGCGCTCCGTGGGTCCGGGGAGACCCAGTACTTC. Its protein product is CSALRGSGETQYF.

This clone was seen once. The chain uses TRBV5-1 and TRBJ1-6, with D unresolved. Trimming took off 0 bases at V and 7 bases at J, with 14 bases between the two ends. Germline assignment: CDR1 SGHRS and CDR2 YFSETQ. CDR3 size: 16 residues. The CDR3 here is CASSLAESFLNSPLHF. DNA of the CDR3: TGCGCCAGCAGCTTGGCCGAATCATTTTTGAATTCACCCCTCCACTTT.

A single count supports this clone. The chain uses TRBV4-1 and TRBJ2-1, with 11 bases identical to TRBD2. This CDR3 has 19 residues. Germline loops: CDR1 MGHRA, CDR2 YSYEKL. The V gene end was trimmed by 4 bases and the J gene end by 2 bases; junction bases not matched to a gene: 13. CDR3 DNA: TGCGCCAGCAGCCTATGGTGGCTAGCGGGGGGAGGGACCTACAATGAGCAGTTCTTC. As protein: CASSLWWLAGGGTYNEQFF.

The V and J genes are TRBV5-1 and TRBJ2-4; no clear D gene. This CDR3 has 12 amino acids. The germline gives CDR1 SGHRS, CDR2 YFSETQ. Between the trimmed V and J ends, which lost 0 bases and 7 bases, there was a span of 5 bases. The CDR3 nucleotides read TGCGCCAGCAGCTTGGTGGGGAACATTCAGTACTTC. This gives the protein CASSLVGNIQYF. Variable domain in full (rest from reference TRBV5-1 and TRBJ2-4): KAGVTQTPRYLIKTRGQQVTLSCSPISGHRSVSWYQQTPGQGLQFLFEYFSETQRNKGNFPGRFSGRQFSNSRSEMNVSTLELGDSALYLCASSLVGNIQYFGAGTRLSVL.

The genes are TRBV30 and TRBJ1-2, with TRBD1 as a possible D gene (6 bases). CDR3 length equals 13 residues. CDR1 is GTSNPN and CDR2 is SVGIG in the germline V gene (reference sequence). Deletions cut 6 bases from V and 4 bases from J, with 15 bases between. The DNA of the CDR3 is TGTGCCTGCACAGCCGGGACAACCTATGGCTACACCTTC. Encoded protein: CACTAGTTYGYTF.

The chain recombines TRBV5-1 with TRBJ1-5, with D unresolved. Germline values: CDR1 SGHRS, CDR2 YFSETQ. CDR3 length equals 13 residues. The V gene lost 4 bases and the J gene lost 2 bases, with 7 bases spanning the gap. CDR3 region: CASSMLGNQPQHF. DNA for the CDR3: TGCGCCAGCAGCATGTTAGGCAATCAGCCCCAGCATTTT. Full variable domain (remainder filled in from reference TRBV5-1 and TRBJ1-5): KAGVTQTPRYLIKTRGQQVTLSCSPISGHRSVSWYQQTPGQGLQFLFEYFSETQRNKGNFPGRFSGRQFSNSRSEMNVSTLELGDSALYLCASSMLGNQPQHFGDGTRLSIL.

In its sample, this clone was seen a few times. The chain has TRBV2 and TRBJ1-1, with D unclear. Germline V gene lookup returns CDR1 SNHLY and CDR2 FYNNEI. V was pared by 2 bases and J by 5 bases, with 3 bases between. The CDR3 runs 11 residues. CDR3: CASSEYTEAFF. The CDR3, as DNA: TGTGCCAGCAGTGAATATACTGAAGCTTTCTTT.

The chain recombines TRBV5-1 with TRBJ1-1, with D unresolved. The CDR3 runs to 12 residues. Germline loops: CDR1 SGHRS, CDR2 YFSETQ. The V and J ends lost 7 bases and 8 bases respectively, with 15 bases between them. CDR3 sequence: CASHPWAGEAFF. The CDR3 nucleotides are TGCGCCAGCCATCCGTGGGCAGGCGAAGCTTTCTTT. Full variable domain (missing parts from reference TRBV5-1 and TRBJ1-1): KAGVTQTPRYLIKTRGQQVTLSCSPISGHRSVSWYQQTPGQGLQFLFEYFSETQRNKGNFPGRFSGRQFSNSRSEMNVSTLELGDSALYLCASHPWAGEAFFGQGTRLTVV.

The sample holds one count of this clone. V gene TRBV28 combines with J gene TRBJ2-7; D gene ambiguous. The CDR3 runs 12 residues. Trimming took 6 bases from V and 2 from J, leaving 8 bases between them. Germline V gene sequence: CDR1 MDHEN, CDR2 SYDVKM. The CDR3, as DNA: TGTGCCAGCAGCCCTGATCCCTACGAGCAGTACTTC. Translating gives CASSPDPYEQYF. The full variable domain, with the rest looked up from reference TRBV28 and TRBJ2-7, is DVKVTQSSRYLVKRTGEKVFLECVQDMDHENMFWYRQDPGLGLRLIYFSYDVKMKEKGDIPEGYSVSREKKERFSLILESASTNQTSMYLCASSPDPYEQYFGPGTRLTVT.

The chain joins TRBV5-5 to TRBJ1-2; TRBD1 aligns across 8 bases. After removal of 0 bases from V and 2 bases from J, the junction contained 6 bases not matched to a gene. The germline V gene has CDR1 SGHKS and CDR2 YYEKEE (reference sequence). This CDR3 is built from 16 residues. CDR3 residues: CASSLGTGRTNYGYTF. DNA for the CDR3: TGTGCCAGCAGCTTGGGGACAGGGCGCACCAACTATGGCTACACCTTC. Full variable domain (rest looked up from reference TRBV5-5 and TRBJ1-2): DAGVTQSPTHLIKTRGQQVTLRCSPISGHKSVSWYQQVLGQGPQFIFQYYEKEERGRGNFPDRFSARQFPNYSSELNVNALLLGDSALYLCASSLGTGRTNYGYTFGSGTRLTVV.

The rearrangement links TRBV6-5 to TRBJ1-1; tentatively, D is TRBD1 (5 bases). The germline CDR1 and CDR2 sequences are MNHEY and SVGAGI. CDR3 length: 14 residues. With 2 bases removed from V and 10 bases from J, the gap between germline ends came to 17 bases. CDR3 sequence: CASSYLRLGVAAFF. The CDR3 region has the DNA TGTGCCAGCAGTTACCTTAGACTGGGGGTGGCAGCTTTCTTT.

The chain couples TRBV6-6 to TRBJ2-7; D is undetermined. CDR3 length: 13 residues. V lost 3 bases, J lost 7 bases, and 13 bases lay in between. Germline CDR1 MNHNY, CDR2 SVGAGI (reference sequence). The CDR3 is CASSYSATGEQYF. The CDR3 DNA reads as TGTGCCAGCAGTTATTCAGCGACCGGTGAGCAGTACTTC.

The CDR3 sequence: CASRQFYEQYF. CDR3 DNA sequence: TGCGCCAGCCGACAGTTCTACGAGCAGTACTTC. This rearrangement joins TRBV10-2 to TRBJ2-7, with D maybe TRBD1 (5 bases). The V end was cut by 8 bases, the J end by 3 bases, with 8 bases between. Germline V gene data show CDR1 as WSHSY and CDR2 as SAAADI. The CDR3 totals 11 residues.

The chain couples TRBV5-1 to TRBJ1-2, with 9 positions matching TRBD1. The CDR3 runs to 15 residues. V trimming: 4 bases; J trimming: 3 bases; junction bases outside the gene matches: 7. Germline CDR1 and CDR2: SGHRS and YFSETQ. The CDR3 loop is CASSPGTGNYYGYTF. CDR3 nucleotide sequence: TGCGCCAGCAGCCCGGGGACAGGGAATTACTATGGCTACACCTTC.

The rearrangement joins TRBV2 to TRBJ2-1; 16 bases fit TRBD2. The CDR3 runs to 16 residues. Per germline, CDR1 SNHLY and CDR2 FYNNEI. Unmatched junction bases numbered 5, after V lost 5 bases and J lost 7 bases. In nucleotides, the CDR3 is TGTGCCAGCAGTTTGGGACTAGCGGGGGGGCGGAATGAGCAGTTCTTC. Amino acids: CASSLGLAGGRNEQFF.

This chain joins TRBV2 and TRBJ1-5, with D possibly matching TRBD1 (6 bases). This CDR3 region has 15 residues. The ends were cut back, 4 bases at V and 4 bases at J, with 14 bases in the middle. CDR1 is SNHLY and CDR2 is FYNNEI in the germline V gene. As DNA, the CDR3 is TGTGCCAGCAGTGGGGGCAGGGGATTTAATCAGCCCCAGCATTTT. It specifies CASSGGRGFNQPQHF.

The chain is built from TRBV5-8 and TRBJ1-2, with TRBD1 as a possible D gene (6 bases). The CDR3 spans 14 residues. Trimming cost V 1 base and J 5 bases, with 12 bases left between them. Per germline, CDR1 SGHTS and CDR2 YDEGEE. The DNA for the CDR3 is TGTGCCAGCAGCTTGTATCAGGGGTATTATGGCTACACCTTC. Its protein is CASSLYQGYYGYTF.

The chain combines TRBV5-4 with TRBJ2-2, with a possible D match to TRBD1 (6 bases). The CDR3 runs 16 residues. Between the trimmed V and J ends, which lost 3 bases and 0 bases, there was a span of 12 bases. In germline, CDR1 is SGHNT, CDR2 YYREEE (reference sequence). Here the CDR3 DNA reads TGTGCCAGCAGCTCCCCAGGACAGACGAACACCGGGGAGCTGTTTTTT. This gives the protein CASSSPGQTNTGELFF.

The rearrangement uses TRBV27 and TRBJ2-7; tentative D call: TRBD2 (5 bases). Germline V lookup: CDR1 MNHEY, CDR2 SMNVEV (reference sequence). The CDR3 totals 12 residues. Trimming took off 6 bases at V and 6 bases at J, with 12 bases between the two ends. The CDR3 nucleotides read TGTGCCAGCAGGGGTGTGGCGGGCGAGCAGTACTTC. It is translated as CASRGVAGEQYF.

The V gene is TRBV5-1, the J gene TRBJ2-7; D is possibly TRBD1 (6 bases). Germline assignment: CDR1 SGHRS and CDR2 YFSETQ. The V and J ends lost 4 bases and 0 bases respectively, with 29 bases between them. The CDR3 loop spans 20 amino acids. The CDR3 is CASSVGQYRMKDLYSYEQYF. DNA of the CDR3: TGCGCCAGCAGCGTGGGACAATACCGGATGAAGGACTTATACTCCTACGAGCAGTACTTC.

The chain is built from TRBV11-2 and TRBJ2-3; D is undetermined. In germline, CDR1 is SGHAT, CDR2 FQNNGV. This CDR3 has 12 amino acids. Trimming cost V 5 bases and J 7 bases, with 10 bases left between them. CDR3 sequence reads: CASSRWSHTQYF. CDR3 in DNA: TGTGCCAGCAGCCGGTGGTCCCATACGCAGTATTTT. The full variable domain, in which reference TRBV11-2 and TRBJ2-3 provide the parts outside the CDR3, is EAGVAQSPRYKIIEKRQSVAFWCNPISGHATLYWYQQILGQGPKLLIQFQNNGVVDDSQLPKDRFSAERLKGVDSTLKIQPAKLEDSAVYLCASSRWSHTQYFGPGTRLTVL.

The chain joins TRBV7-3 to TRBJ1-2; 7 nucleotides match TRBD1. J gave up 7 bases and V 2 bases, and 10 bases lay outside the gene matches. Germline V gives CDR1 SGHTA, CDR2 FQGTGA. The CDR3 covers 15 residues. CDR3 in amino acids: CASSLSGTAFLGYTF. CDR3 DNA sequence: TGTGCCAGCAGCTTATCCGGGACAGCCTTTCTTGGCTACACCTTC.

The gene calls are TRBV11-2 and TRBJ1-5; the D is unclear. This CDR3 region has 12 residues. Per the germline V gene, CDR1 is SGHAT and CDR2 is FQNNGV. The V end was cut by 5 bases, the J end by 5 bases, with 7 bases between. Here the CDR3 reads CASSREDQPQHF. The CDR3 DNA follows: TGTGCCAGCAGCCGGGAGGATCAGCCCCAGCATTTT.

In DNA, the CDR3 is TGTGCCAGCAAACGGGATGGGGGCGACTATAGCAATCAGCCCCAGCATTTT. Translated: CASKRDGGDYSNQPQHF. This rearrangement joins TRBV27 to TRBJ1-5, with a possible D match to TRBD1 (6 bases). Germline V gene data show CDR1 as MNHEY and CDR2 as SMNVEV (reference sequence). CDR3 length equals 17 residues. The germline V and J ends were trimmed by 7 bases and 0 bases, with 19 bases remaining between them.

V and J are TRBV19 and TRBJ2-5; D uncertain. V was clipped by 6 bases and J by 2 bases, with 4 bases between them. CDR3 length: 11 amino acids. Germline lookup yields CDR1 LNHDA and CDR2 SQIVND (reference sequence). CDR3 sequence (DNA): TGTGCCAGTAGGGGACAAGAGACCCAGTACTTC. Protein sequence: CASRGQETQYF.